These 25 T cell receptor beta chains share one sample of origin, sequenced in a study of OX40 agonist ivuxolimab in advanced cancers. Clones were read by immunoSEQ multiplex PCR, and TCRdb kept only the in-frame ones, dropping some. This repertoire shows 74,000 or so clones, around 92% found once; its top ten account for about a tenth. Here the sequenced sample was CD4+ or CD8+ T cells sorted from blood, taken in a trial of the OX40 agonist ivuxolimab. The source of these receptors is an adult with an advanced solid tumor such as melanoma, head and neck, liver or kidney cancer.

CDR3 coding DNA: TGTGCCAGCAGCGTAGGGGGGACAGGTAAAGAGACCCAGTACTTC. Protein sequence: CASSVGGTGKETQYF. The chain couples TRBV9 to TRBJ2-5; 8 bases match TRBD1. V dropped 0 bases and J dropped 3; count of bases not matched to a gene: 4. This CDR3 is built from 15 residues. The V gene's germline CDR1 is SGDLS and CDR2 YYNGEE.

This clone was seen more than once but under ten times. V is TRBV7-9 and J is TRBJ1-6, with D unclear. The CDR3 sequence is 12 residues long. Deletions cut 5 bases from V and 13 bases from J, with 12 bases between. The germline V gene encodes CDR1 SEHNR and CDR2 FQNEAQ (reference sequence). CDR3 region: CASSRSGSPLHF. The CDR3 DNA reads as TGTGCCAGCAGCAGGTCGGGATCGCCCCTCCACTTT.

This chain links TRBV28 with TRBJ2-4, with 8 bases that match TRBD1. V lost 5 bases and J lost 6; bases outside the gene matches: 6. The CDR3 length is 14 residues. CDR1 is MDHEN, CDR2 SYDVKM, per germline. The chain's CDR3 is CASSQNRGVNIQYF. The CDR3 nucleotides read TGTGCCAGCAGTCAGAACAGGGGGGTAAACATTCAGTACTTC.

The gene calls are TRBV5-1 and TRBJ2-7; a weak D match, TRBD1 (5 bases). The ends were cut back, 4 bases at V and 2 bases at J, with 19 bases in the middle. The CDR3 consists of 16 residues. CDR1 and CDR2 (germline): SGHRS, YFSETQ. The CDR3 region has the DNA TGCGCCAGCAGCCAGCAGGGCCACCGGACAACCTACGAGCAGTACTTC. Its translation: CASSQQGHRTTYEQYF. The full variable domain, its missing parts supplied by reference TRBV5-1 and TRBJ2-7, is KAGVTQTPRYLIKTRGQQVTLSCSPISGHRSVSWYQQTPGQGLQFLFEYFSETQRNKGNFPGRFSGRQFSNSRSEMNVSTLELGDSALYLCASSQQGHRTTYEQYFGPGTRLTVT.

The J gene is TRBJ2-3, the V gene TRBV9, with 7 bases aligning to TRBD2. Trimming removed 0 bases from V and 0 bases from J; junction bases left unmatched: 7. This CDR3 region has 17 residues. The V gene's germline CDR1 is SGDLS and CDR2 YYNGEE. The CDR3 protein is CASSVEGRAFSTDTQYF. CDR3 coding DNA: TGTGCCAGCAGCGTAGAAGGGAGGGCTTTTAGCACAGATACGCAGTATTTT.

The CDR3: CASSFTRTGREAFF. The DNA for the CDR3 is TGCGCCAGCAGCTTTACCCGGACAGGCCGTGAAGCTTTCTTT. This sequence joins TRBV5-1 and TRBJ1-1; 7 bases are a match to TRBD1. V trimming: 2 bases; J trimming: 7 bases; junction bases outside the gene matches: 8. Germline V gene data show CDR1 as SGHRS and CDR2 as YFSETQ. The CDR3 extends over 14 amino acids.

The chain employs TRBV29-1 and TRBJ1-1, with D uncertain. CDR3 size: 15 residues. Germline lookup yields CDR1 SQVTM and CDR2 ANQGSEA. Trimming took off 5 bases at V and 0 bases at J, with 16 bases between the two ends. The CDR3 DNA reads TGCAGCGTTTATAATTCGGGGTCTATGAACACTGAAGCTTTCTTT. Translating it yields CSVYNSGSMNTEAFF.

This sequence joins TRBV10-1 and TRBJ2-3; perhaps TRBD1 as D (6 bases). V was pared by 6 bases and J by 2 bases, with 9 bases between. This CDR3 comprises 13 residues. Germline CDR1 reads WNHNN; CDR2 reads SYGVQD (reference sequence). The CDR3 sequence is CASRRDNTDTQYF. DNA of the CDR3: TGCGCCAGCAGACGGGACAACACAGATACGCAGTATTTT.

The CDR3 DNA sequence: TGTGCCAGCTCACCATCAGGCGCCTATGGCTACACCTTC. Protein sequence: CASSPSGAYGYTF. This chain uses TRBV18 with TRBJ1-2; no reliable D call. The CDR3 has 13 amino acids. Germline V gene data show CDR1 as KGHSH and CDR2 as LQKENI. V was cut by 2 bases and J by 4 bases, with 8 bases left in between.

This clone was counted once. The chain links TRBV7-9 to TRBJ1-1; D is ambiguous. This CDR3 has 13 residues. V was cut by 1 base and J by 5 bases, with 8 bases left in between. In germline, CDR1 is SEHNR, CDR2 FQNEAQ (reference sequence). The CDR3 nucleotides read TGTGCCAGCAGCTTAGGAGCGGTGACTGAAGCTTTCTTT. Residues: CASSLGAVTEAFF.

V gene TRBV27 combines with J gene TRBJ2-7, with TRBD1 identical over 10 bases. Germline V gene sequence: CDR1 MNHEY, CDR2 SMNVEV (reference sequence). After removal of 6 bases from V and 3 bases from J, the junction contained 5 bases not matched to a gene. The CDR3 is made up of 14 amino acids. CDR3 nucleotides: TGTGCCAGCAGCCGGGACAGGGGCAACTACGAGCAGTACTTC. Its protein product is CASSRDRGNYEQYF.

The V gene is TRBV15, the J gene TRBJ1-1, with D tentatively TRBD1 (5 bases). Germline CDR1 is LNHNV and CDR2 is YYDKDF (reference sequence). The CDR3 is made up of 15 amino acids. V lost 1 base, J lost 3 bases, and 12 bases lay in between. CDR3 sequence (DNA): TGTGCCACCAGCAGAGGGAGACAGCACGACACTGAAGCTTTCTTT. It specifies CATSRGRQHDTEAFF.

This chain links TRBV2 with TRBJ2-5; 10 nucleotides match TRBD2. The germline V gene has CDR1 SNHLY and CDR2 FYNNEI. With 3 bases clipped from V and 2 bases from J, the junction kept 9 bases outside the gene matches. The CDR3 spans 17 residues. CDR3 protein: CASSERGALAGQETQYF. CDR3 DNA: TGTGCCAGCAGTGAGAGGGGGGCACTAGCGGGACAAGAGACCCAGTACTTC.

This chain joins TRBV18 and TRBJ1-1, with 10 bases that match TRBD1. The CDR3 has 16 residues. J gave up 4 bases and V 2 bases, and 7 bases lay outside the gene matches. The germline gives CDR1 KGHSH, CDR2 LQKENI. In DNA, the CDR3 is TGTGCCAGCTCACCAGTTGTGGACAGGGGGACCACTGAAGCTTTCTTT. Its translation: CASSPVVDRGTTEAFF. The variable domain in full, completed from reference TRBV18 and TRBJ1-1, reads NAGVMQNPRHLVRRRGQEARLRCSPMKGHSHVYWYRQLPEEGLKFMVYLQKENIIDESGMPKERFSAEFPKEGPSILRIQQVVRGDSAAYFCASSPVVDRGTTEAFFGQGTRLTVV.

This chain uses TRBV5-1 with TRBJ1-1, with D possibly being TRBD1 (5 bases). V lost 1 base to trimming and J lost 0 bases, with 7 bases between them. There are 14 residues in the CDR3. Germline V gene sequence: CDR1 SGHRS, CDR2 YFSETQ. CDR3 nucleotides: TGCGCCAGCAGCTTGACAGGTTTGAACACTGAAGCTTTCTTT. It encodes CASSLTGLNTEAFF.

This clone has only a few counts. The rearrangement joins TRBV28 to TRBJ2-6; 8 nucleotides line up with TRBD1. Germline CDR1 is MDHEN and CDR2 is SYDVKM. The CDR3 sequence is 18 residues long. The V gene end was trimmed by 3 bases and the J gene end by 3 bases; junction bases not matched to a gene: 10. In DNA form, the CDR3 reads TGTGCCAGCAGTTTGTCAACAGGGGGTCGTCGTGGGGCCAACGTCCTGACTTTC. Residues: CASSLSTGGRRGANVLTF.

V and J are TRBV2 and TRBJ2-5; D is possibly TRBD1 or TRBD2 (5 bases each). The CDR3 consists of 11 residues. Germline assignment: CDR1 SNHLY and CDR2 FYNNEI. Trimming pared 8 bases from V and 5 bases from J, leaving 9 bases between. As DNA, the CDR3 is TGTGCCAGCGGGGGATGGGAGACCCAGTACTTC. Protein: CASGGWETQYF.

The chain recombines TRBV9 with TRBJ2-7; TRBD2 might be the D (5 bases). Germline assignment: CDR1 SGDLS and CDR2 YYNGEE. This CDR3 comprises 13 residues. V was trimmed by 4 bases and J by 3 bases, leaving 11 bases between them. The CDR3 here is CASSPPSGYEQYF. The CDR3 nucleotides read TGTGCCAGCAGCCCCCCGAGCGGCTACGAGCAGTACTTC.

This chain links TRBV10-3 with TRBJ2-1, with TRBD1 matching 11 bases. V shed 6 bases, J shed 6 bases, and the junction held 4 bases outside the gene matches. CDR1 and CDR2 (germline): ENHRY, SYGVKD. The CDR3 has 14 amino acids. DNA for the CDR3: TGTGCCATCAGAGGACAGGGGGCTGGCAATGAGCAGTTCTTC. Amino acid sequence: CAIRGQGAGNEQFF.

This chain links TRBV5-4 with TRBJ2-3, with 7 bases fitting TRBD1. This CDR3 has 15 residues. The V and J ends lost 4 bases and 3 bases, in that order; junction bases with no gene match: 8. The germline V gene has CDR1 SGHNT and CDR2 YYREEE (reference sequence). CDR3 in DNA: TGTGCCAGCAGCCCGCGGAGACAGGGAACAGATACGCAGTATTTT. It specifies CASSPRRQGTDTQYF.

V gene TRBV29-1 combines with J gene TRBJ2-7; D possibly uses TRBD1 or TRBD2 (5 bases each). The CDR3 runs 10 residues. Germline V CDR1 and CDR2: SQVTM, ANQGSEA. Deletions cut 4 bases from V and 5 bases from J, with 6 bases between. In DNA form, the CDR3 reads TGCAGCGTTGGAGGGGACGAGCAGTACTTC. It encodes CSVGGDEQYF.

The gene calls are TRBV27 and TRBJ1-1, with TRBD1 matching over 7 bases. With V trimmed by 5 bases and J by 7 bases, 16 bases remained unmatched. This CDR3 has 16 amino acids. Germline V CDR1 and CDR2: MNHEY, SMNVEV (reference sequence). In DNA form, the CDR3 reads TGTGCCAGCAGTGTTATCAGGGGGGCTAGAACAGGTGAAGCTTTCTTT. This codes for CASSVIRGARTGEAFF.

This clone was found once. The rearrangement uses TRBV6-5 and TRBJ2-4; a weak D match, TRBD1 (7 bases). CDR1 and CDR2 (germline): MNHEY, SVGAGI. The CDR3 covers 14 residues. V shed 8 bases and J shed 3 bases, with 14 bases lying between them. The CDR3 region is CASHARGDKNIQYF. The CDR3 coding sequence is TGTGCCAGCCATGCCAGGGGGGACAAAAACATTCAGTACTTC.

The V gene is TRBV4-2, the J gene TRBJ2-7; no definite D call. The CDR3 length is 16 residues. Germline lookup yields CDR1 LGHNA and CDR2 YNFKEQ. V lost 0 bases and J lost 2, with 14 bases in between. The CDR3 reads CASSQESLTSTYEQYF. Written as DNA, the CDR3 is TGTGCCAGCAGCCAAGAATCGCTAACAAGTACCTACGAGCAGTACTTC.

The chain uses TRBV6-6 and TRBJ2-7, with TRBD2 matching 9 bases. The germline V gene has CDR1 MNHNY and CDR2 SVGAGI (reference sequence). The V segment lost 4 bases and the J segment 6 bases; nucleotides outside the gene matches: 10. CDR3 length: 15 amino acids. CDR3 coding DNA: TGTGCCAGCAGTTTGACCGGACTAGCGAATCCCGAGCAGTACTTC. This encodes CASSLTGLANPEQYF.